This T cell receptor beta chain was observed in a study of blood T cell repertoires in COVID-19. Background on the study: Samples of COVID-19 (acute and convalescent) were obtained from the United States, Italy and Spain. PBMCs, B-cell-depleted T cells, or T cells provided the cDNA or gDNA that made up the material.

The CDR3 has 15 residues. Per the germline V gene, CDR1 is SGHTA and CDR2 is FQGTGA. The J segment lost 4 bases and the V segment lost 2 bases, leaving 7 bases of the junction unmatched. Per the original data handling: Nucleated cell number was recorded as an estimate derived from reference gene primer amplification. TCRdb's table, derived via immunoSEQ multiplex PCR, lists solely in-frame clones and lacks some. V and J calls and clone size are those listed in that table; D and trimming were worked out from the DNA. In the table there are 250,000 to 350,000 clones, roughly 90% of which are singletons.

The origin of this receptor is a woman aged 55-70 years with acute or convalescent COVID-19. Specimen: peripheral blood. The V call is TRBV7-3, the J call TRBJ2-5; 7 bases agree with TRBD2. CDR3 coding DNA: TGTGCCAGCAGCTTATCTGGACTAGTGGGAGAGACCCAGTACTTC. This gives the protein CASSLSGLVGETQYF. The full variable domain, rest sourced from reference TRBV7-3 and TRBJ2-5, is GAGVSQTPSNKVTEKGKYVELRCDPISGHTALYWYRQSLGQGPEFLIYFQGTGAADDSGLPNDRFFAVRPEGSVSTLKIQRTERGDSAVYLCASSLSGLVGETQYFGPGTRLLVL.